The source of this TCR beta chain is a study of CD8+ T cells in alopecia areata. Study at large: Treated patients swallowed 5 to 10 mg of oral tofacitinib twice daily. Tofacitinib exposure lasted 6 to 18 months, followed by 6 months off drug.

The V and J ends lost 6 bases and 3 bases, in that order; junction bases with no gene match: 5. The CDR3 is 14 residues long. The germline V gene encodes CDR1 MNHEY and CDR2 SVGAGI. After isolation, RNA underwent reverse transcription to generate cDNA as the sequencing template. TCRdb's copy holds only in-frame clones and misses some; the assay was immunoSEQ multiplex PCR. In the table there are about 190,000 clones, 60% of which are singletons. Documented treatment: oral pan-JAK inhibitor, 5-10 mg twice daily. The sequence was obtained from a human donor with alopecia areata. J is TRBJ2-7 and V is TRBV6-5, with 10 nucleotides matching TRBD2. Sample: CD4+ T cells sorted from blood, taken at week 24, from a patient treated with tofacitinib. Here the CDR3 reads CASSQLAGSYEQYF. CDR3 in DNA: TGTGCCAGCAGCCAACTAGCGGGGAGCTACGAGCAGTACTTC.